This T cell receptor (beta chain) was identified in a study of T cells in Graves' hyperthyroidism and ophthalmopathy. Cells are PBMCs isolated from around 9.4 ml of fresh blood. Trimming stripped 7 bases from V and 7 bases from J, with 16 bases between. Germline assignment: CDR1 MNHEY and CDR2 SVGEGT. CDR3 length equals 13 residues. Amplified regions were TCR beta CDR3 sequences from RNA transcripts. TCR CDR3 regions were first amplified by RT-PCR with HTBI primers. A single record per CDR3 protein comes from TCRdb applying MiXCR to the multiplex PCR reads. This table has around 700,000 distinct CDR3 sequences, roughly a sixth appearing once.

This TCR was recovered from a woman aged 50 to 60 with Graves' hyperthyroidism that later progressed to Graves' ophthalmopathy. The specimen was blood. V gene TRBV6-2 or TRBV6-3 combines with J gene TRBJ1-2; D ambiguous. The CDR3 here is CASTLMVLGGYTF. The CDR3 DNA sequence: TGTGCCAGCACCCTTATGGTTTTAGGTGGCTACACCTTC.